The following is a TCR beta chain sequence with its context. Its antigen is still unknown. This specimen comes from a study of T cells in Graves' hyperthyroidism and ophthalmopathy. The CDR3 extends over 14 amino acids. CDR1 is SGHRS and CDR2 is YFSETQ in the germline V gene. V lost 0 bases and J 7 bases, leaving 8 bases between the germline ends. Study-wide findings and caveats: Separation of ophthalmopathy from stable hyperthyroidism was achieved by a 13 V-J model.

Regions amplified from RNA transcripts were the TCR beta CDR3 regions. First-round RT-PCR targeting the TCR CDR3 was performed with the HTBI primer set. TCRdb ran MiXCR on the multiplex PCR reads and lists one entry per CDR3 protein. The table includes about 510,000 distinct CDR3 sequences, about 45% detected once. This chain connects TRBV5-1 to TRBJ1-6; D may be TRBD1 (5 bases). The sample taken for sequencing was peripheral blood or thyroid tissue (not recorded which). The source of this sequence is an adult woman with Graves' disease, either hyperthyroidism or ophthalmopathy (not recorded which). CDR3 residues: CASSLDRQNSPLHF. The CDR3 DNA follows: TGCGCCAGCAGCTTGGACAGGCAGAATTCACCCCTCCACTTT.